Following are 20 T cell receptor beta chains from one sample sequenced in a study of OX40 agonist ivuxolimab in advanced cancers. Assay used: immunoSEQ multiplex PCR; TCRdb lists only in-frame clones, some missing. There are 53,000 or so clones in the sample; approximately 83% occur only once, and approximately 14% lies in the top ten. This specimen consisted of CD4+ or CD8+ T cells sorted from blood, obtained in a trial of the OX40 agonist ivuxolimab. The receptors originated from an adult with an advanced solid tumor such as melanoma, head and neck, liver or kidney cancer.

The chain couples TRBV2 to TRBJ2-7, with TRBD2 matching 8 bases. V was pared by 0 bases and J by 0 bases, with 10 bases of the junction left unmatched. CDR3 size: 18 residues. Germline CDR1 SNHLY, CDR2 FYNNEI. The CDR3 bases are TGTGCCAGCAGTGAAGCGTTATTGGGGGGGACTAGCTCCTACGAGCAGTACTTC. Its protein product is CASSEALLGGTSSYEQYF.

The rearrangement links TRBV5-1 to TRBJ2-5; TRBD1 is a possible D gene (7 bases). The germline V gene has CDR1 SGHRS and CDR2 YFSETQ. This CDR3 has 14 amino acids. The V end lost 6 bases, the J end lost 3 bases, and 15 bases lay between the germline ends. The CDR3 bases are TGCGCCAGCATGGAGGGGGCGAATAAAGAGACCCAGTACTTC. It is translated as CASMEGANKETQYF.

The chain carries TRBV10-1 and TRBJ2-3; 7 nucleotides line up with TRBD2. This CDR3 region has 15 residues. V lost 4 bases, J lost 7 bases, and 11 bases stayed unmatched. Per germline, CDR1 WNHNN and CDR2 SYGVQD (reference sequence). This CDR3 reads CASSGPWGGSNTQYF. In DNA, the CDR3 is TGCGCCAGCAGTGGCCCCTGGGGAGGGTCGAATACGCAGTATTTT.

The J gene is TRBJ1-3, the V gene TRBV2; TRBD1 might be the D (6 bases). Per the germline V gene, CDR1 is SNHLY and CDR2 is FYNNEI. Trimming removed 7 bases at V and 5 bases at J, with 18 bases between. This CDR3 region has 15 residues. The CDR3 loop reads CASKFSGTLRNTIYF. The CDR3 DNA sequence: TGTGCCAGCAAATTCTCCGGGACACTACGAAACACCATATATTTT.

This chain links TRBV27 with TRBJ1-5; possible D gene TRBD1, 5 bases. The V gene lost 6 bases and the J gene lost 4 bases, with 10 bases spanning the gap. This CDR3 is built from 13 residues. Germline values: CDR1 MNHEY, CDR2 SMNVEV (reference sequence). CDR3 nucleotide sequence: TGTGCCAGCAGCGTTTGGGGGAATCAGCCCCAGCATTTT. Translation: CASSVWGNQPQHF.

The rearrangement links TRBV19 to TRBJ1-1; TRBD1 aligns across 7 bases. This CDR3 spans 15 amino acids. Trimming took 6 bases from V and 1 from J; bases not matched to a gene: 8. The germline V gene has CDR1 LNHDA and CDR2 SQIVND (reference sequence). The CDR3 nucleotides read TGTGCCAGTAGCCCCACGGGACAGAGGAACACTGAAGCTTTCTTT. Amino acids: CASSPTGQRNTEAFF. Filled out from reference TRBV19 and TRBJ1-1, the complete variable domain reads DGGITQSPKYLFRKEGQNVTLSCEQNLNHDAMYWYRQDPGQGLRLIYYSQIVNDFQKGDIAEGYSVSREKKESFPLTVTSAQKNPTAFYLCASSPTGQRNTEAFFGQGTRLTVV.

There are a few counts of this clone. DNA of the CDR3: TGTGCCAGCAGCTTAGGACGGGGGGGCTCCAATCAGCCCCAGCATTTT. It translates to CASSLGRGGSNQPQHF. The genes are TRBV11-2 and TRBJ1-5; possibly TRBD1 for D (6 bases). Germline CDR1 and CDR2: SGHAT and FQNNGV. Trimming left V 1 base short and J 3 bases short, with 13 bases between. The CDR3 runs to 16 residues.

The rearrangement joins TRBV6-1 to TRBJ2-1, with D possibly matching TRBD1 (6 bases). The germline V gene has CDR1 MNHNS and CDR2 SASEGT. The CDR3 has 18 amino acids. Deletions cut 3 bases from V and 1 base from J, with 19 bases between. The CDR3 DNA reads as TGTGCCAGCAGTGAGTTCTCAACAGGGCCCAGGTCCTACAATGAGCAGTTCTTC. Translating gives CASSEFSTGPRSYNEQFF.

The rearrangement joins TRBV19 to TRBJ1-1, with D hard to call. The CDR3 has 15 residues. The V gene's germline CDR1 is LNHDA and CDR2 SQIVND (reference sequence). Trimming removed 5 bases at V and 2 bases at J, with 15 bases between. In DNA, the CDR3 is TGTGCCAGTAGTCTCCGGCCAACAGCTAACACTGAAGCTTTCTTT. This codes for CASSLRPTANTEAFF.

CDR3 loop: CASSGGSGRSYEQYF. The CDR3 DNA is TGTGCCAGCAGTGGGGGTAGCGGTAGATCCTACGAGCAGTACTTC. J is TRBJ2-7 and V is TRBV6-5; weak D call: TRBD2 (6 bases). Trimming removed 5 bases at V and 1 base at J, with 15 bases between. Germline CDR1 and CDR2: MNHEY and SVGAGI. The CDR3 has 15 residues.

The chain carries TRBV19 and TRBJ2-1; unclear D gene. Per germline, CDR1 LNHDA and CDR2 SQIVND (reference sequence). The CDR3 contains 13 residues. Trimming took off 5 bases at V and 9 bases at J, with 14 bases between the two ends. Written as DNA, the CDR3 is TGTGCCAGTAGTCCAGCCATGACGGGTGAGCAGTTCTTC. It specifies CASSPAMTGEQFF.

The chain carries TRBV29-1 and TRBJ2-2, with D perhaps TRBD1 (7 bases). Trimming took off 7 bases at V and 7 bases at J, with 13 bases between the two ends. CDR3 length: 12 residues. The germline gives CDR1 SQVTM, CDR2 ANQGSEA. CDR3 bases: TGCAGCGGCGGGGACAGCATCGGGGAGCTGTTTTTT. Translating it yields CSGGDSIGELFF.

This clone was counted a few times. Different DNA sequences within this sample yield the same CDR3. This sequence joins TRBV7-9 and TRBJ1-2; D uncertain. V lost 1 base, J lost 6 bases, and 9 bases lay in between. Germline values: CDR1 SEHNR, CDR2 FQNEAQ (reference sequence). The CDR3 is 13 residues long. The CDR3 DNA reads as TGTGCCAGCAGCTTAGGAGGGTGGGATGGCTACACCTTC. It specifies CASSLGGWDGYTF.

The V gene is TRBV7-9, the J gene TRBJ2-2, with a tentative D call TRBD2 (5 bases). The CDR3 is made up of 15 amino acids. CDR1 and CDR2 (germline): SEHNR, FQNEAQ (reference sequence). V dropped 1 base and J dropped 4 bases, with 10 bases sitting between them. The CDR3 region is CASSLGHGVTGELFF. As DNA, the CDR3 is TGTGCCAGCAGCTTAGGCCACGGGGTCACCGGGGAGCTGTTTTTT.

This rearrangement joins TRBV7-3 to TRBJ2-3, with D hard to call. V dropped 6 bases and J dropped 0 bases, with 10 bases sitting between them. Per the germline V gene, CDR1 is SGHTA and CDR2 is FQGTGA. This CDR3 contains 14 residues. CDR3 in DNA: TGTGCCAGCAGTGCCACCGGGAGCACAGATACGCAGTATTTT. This translates into CASSATGSTDTQYF.

This clone was seen once. V usage is TRBV6-5 and J usage is TRBJ2-7; 7 bases line up with TRBD2. The CDR3 is made up of 15 amino acids. After removal of 0 bases from V and 2 bases from J, the junction contained 4 bases not matched to a gene. Germline CDR1 and CDR2: MNHEY and SVGAGI. CDR3: CASSYSWGGTYEQYF. The CDR3, as DNA: TGTGCCAGCAGTTACTCCTGGGGGGGGACCTACGAGCAGTACTTC.

The V gene is TRBV2, the J gene TRBJ2-6, with a tentative D call TRBD2 (5 bases). This CDR3 has 16 residues. The V gene lost 10 bases and the J gene lost 0 bases, with 16 bases spanning the gap. The germline gives CDR1 SNHLY, CDR2 FYNNEI. CDR3 amino acids: CATTVLVVSGANVLTF. DNA of the CDR3: TGTGCCACCACAGTACTAGTGGTCTCTGGGGCCAACGTCCTGACTTTC.

V gene TRBV19 combines with J gene TRBJ1-5; TRBD1 might be the D (5 bases). The germline V gene has CDR1 LNHDA and CDR2 SQIVND (reference sequence). The CDR3 has 14 residues. V lost 9 bases and J 7 bases, leaving 19 bases between the germline ends. The DNA of the CDR3 is TGTGCCAGGGGGGGAAGGGGTTTAGTCCAGCCCCAGCATTTT. Its protein is CARGGRGLVQPQHF.

The CDR3 loop is CASTSLGTDTQYF. DNA for the CDR3: TGTGCCAGCACGTCTTTAGGGACAGATACGCAGTATTTT. V gene TRBV28 combines with J gene TRBJ2-3, with D uncertain. This CDR3 has 13 amino acids. Trimming took off 7 bases at V and 3 bases at J, with 11 bases between the two ends. Germline V lookup: CDR1 MDHEN, CDR2 SYDVKM.

The rearrangement uses TRBV4-1 and TRBJ2-1; D possibly corresponds to TRBD2 (5 bases). Germline V gives CDR1 MGHRA, CDR2 YSYEKL. V gave up 6 bases and J gave up 9 bases, with 12 bases separating them. The CDR3 has 12 amino acids. CDR3 region: CASRARESEQFF. In DNA, the CDR3 is TGCGCCAGCAGGGCGAGGGAGAGTGAGCAGTTCTTC.